The present T cell receptor beta chain was sequenced within a study of T-cell memory formation after mild COVID-19. Overall study results and limits: CM and EM subsets held most contracting CD4+ clones; EMRA held CD8+ ones.

Germline CDR1 is MNHEY and CDR2 is SVGAGI. The CDR3 is 15 residues long. V lost 0 bases to trimming and J lost 6 bases, with 14 bases between them. Each CDR3 protein is one row after TCRdb ran MiXCR on the 5' RACE reads. This table holds roughly 130,000 distinct CDR3 sequences, about 6% found once. This clonotype was counted between two and nine times. Its target is not known. The V call is TRBV6-5, the J call TRBJ1-1; weak D call: TRBD1 (6 bases). The clonotype comes from an adult woman who had mild COVID-19 (a few samples of this study predate the infection). Cell type and time point are not known. The sample consisted of PBMCs or a T cell subset sorted from them (not recorded which). CDR3 sequence reads: CASSYSAGGRAEAFF. In DNA form, the CDR3 reads TGTGCCAGCAGTTACTCGGCTGGGGGCAGGGCTGAAGCTTTCTTT.